Presented here are 20 T cell receptor beta chains from one specimen sequenced in a study of shared clonotypes between healthy human individuals. Assay used: immunoSEQ multiplex PCR; TCRdb lists only in-frame clones, some missing. The sample comprises about 960,000 clones, 76% of which are singletons, and approximately 1.5% rests with the top ten. The sample consisted of memory CD4+ T cells sorted from blood. Specified subset: CD45RA-negative fraction. The receptors stem from a man younger than 30 in good health.

V gene TRBV9 combines with J gene TRBJ1-3; 8 bases line up with TRBD1. Germline V gives CDR1 SGDLS, CDR2 YYNGEE. This CDR3 comprises 16 residues. Unmatched junction bases numbered 9, after V lost 4 bases and J lost 3 bases. In DNA form, the CDR3 reads TGTGCCAGCAGCCCCTGGACAGGGTTAAGTGGAAACACCATATATTTT. Protein sequence: CASSPWTGLSGNTIYF.

The genes are TRBV30 and TRBJ1-5, with a weak D call TRBD1 (5 bases). The CDR3 spans 14 residues. Trimming left V 1 base short and J 4 bases short, with 11 bases between. Germline V gene lookup returns CDR1 GTSNPN and CDR2 SVGIG (reference sequence). The CDR3 sequence is CAWSGMGGNQPQHF. CDR3 nucleotides: TGTGCCTGGAGTGGGATGGGGGGAAATCAGCCCCAGCATTTT.

This chain connects TRBV27 to TRBJ1-1, with a possible D match to TRBD1 (5 bases). CDR3 length: 15 residues. CDR1 MNHEY and CDR2 SMNVEV come from the germline V gene (reference sequence). The CDR3 sequence: CDSQRDPEDETEAFF. CDR3 coding DNA: TGTGACTCCCAGCGGGACCCAGAGGACGAGACTGAAGCTTTCTTT.

This chain connects TRBV6-1 to TRBJ2-7, with 9 bases that match TRBD1. This CDR3 region has 13 residues. In germline, CDR1 is MNHNS, CDR2 SASEGT. V was clipped by 8 bases and J by 1 base; unmatched bases: 3. The CDR3 loop is CASLGQGSYEQYF. The CDR3 bases are TGTGCCAGCCTAGGACAGGGGTCCTACGAGCAGTACTTC.

This clone has only a few counts. Distinct nucleotide sequences in the sample also encode this CDR3. The V call is TRBV5-1, the J call TRBJ2-3; either TRBD1 or TRBD2 may supply D (6 bases each). CDR1 is SGHRS and CDR2 is YFSETQ in the germline V gene. This CDR3 is built from 14 residues. V was cut by 4 bases and J by 0 bases, with 9 bases left in between. The CDR3 region has the DNA TGCGCCAGCAGCGCGGGACAAAGCACAGATACGCAGTATTTT. It is translated as CASSAGQSTDTQYF. Together with reference TRBV5-1 and TRBJ2-3, the CDR3 gives the full variable domain: KAGVTQTPRYLIKTRGQQVTLSCSPISGHRSVSWYQQTPGQGLQFLFEYFSETQRNKGNFPGRFSGRQFSNSRSEMNVSTLELGDSALYLCASSAGQSTDTQYFGPGTRLTVL.

This clone was seen just once. The V gene is TRBV6-5, the J gene TRBJ2-2; D is perhaps TRBD2 (5 bases). The germline CDR1 and CDR2 sequences are MNHEY and SVGAGI. Trimming stripped 6 bases from V and 2 bases from J, with 13 bases between. CDR3 length equals 15 residues. CDR3 sequence: CASRGLALNTGELFF. The CDR3 DNA sequence: TGTGCCAGCAGGGGTTTAGCGCTTAACACCGGGGAGCTGTTTTTT.

This clone has just one count. Additional DNA sequences in this sample encode the identical CDR3. V and J are TRBV27 and TRBJ1-2; no reliable D call. Trimming pared 2 bases from V and 2 bases from J, leaving 6 bases between. Germline CDR1 is MNHEY and CDR2 is SMNVEV (reference sequence). There are 13 residues in the CDR3. CDR3 nucleotide sequence: TGTGCCAGCAGTTTAAAAGGGAACTATGGCTACACCTTC. It codes for CASSLKGNYGYTF.

The chain employs TRBV6-5 and TRBJ2-7; D could derive from TRBD1 or TRBD2 (5 bases each). Trimming cost V 6 bases and J 6 bases, with 12 bases left between them. The CDR3 covers 12 residues. Per the germline V gene, CDR1 is MNHEY and CDR2 is SVGAGI. This CDR3 is CASRDIGTEQYF. Written as DNA, the CDR3 is TGTGCCAGCAGAGACATTGGGACCGAGCAGTACTTC.

Only one count was recorded for this clone. A much larger clone lies one base from this, so it may be a read error. The gene calls are TRBV11-2 and TRBJ1-5; 7 positions agree with TRBD1. The CDR3 extends over 12 amino acids. The germline gives CDR1 SGHAT, CDR2 FQNNGV. Trimming cost V 6 bases and J 4 bases; bases outside gene matches: 0. The CDR3 region has the DNA TGTGCCAGCAGACAGGGGAATCAGCCCCAGCATTTT. Translating gives CASRQGNQPQHF.

The chain carries TRBV23-1 and TRBJ2-6; no definite D call. TRBV23-1 is an ORF for which the function is uncertain. Trimming left V 0 bases short and J 5 bases short, with 17 bases between. There are 18 residues in the CDR3. The CDR3 reads CASSQSRRNVERANVLTF. In DNA, the CDR3 is TGCGCCAGCAGTCAATCGCGCAGGAACGTCGAGAGGGCCAACGTCCTGACTTTC.

This clone was seen only once. V gene TRBV5-6 combines with J gene TRBJ2-1; 7 nucleotides agree with TRBD2. The CDR3 extends over 15 amino acids. V dropped 0 bases and J dropped 5; count of bases not matched to a gene: 5. CDR1 is SGHDT and CDR2 is YYEEEE in the germline V gene. CDR3 sequence (DNA): TGTGCCAGCAGCTTGGTGGCTAGCGGCAACAATGAGCAGTTCTTC. Its protein product is CASSLVASGNNEQFF.

The chain employs TRBV4-3 and TRBJ1-2; tentative D call: TRBD1 (5 bases). The V gene lost 3 bases and the J gene lost 1 base, with 12 bases spanning the gap. Germline assignment: CDR1 LGHNA and CDR2 YSLEER. This CDR3 has 15 amino acids. Here the CDR3 reads CASSQTDTFNYGYTF. As DNA, the CDR3 is TGCGCCAGCAGCCAGACGGACACGTTTAACTATGGCTACACCTTC.

The CDR3 protein is CASSVGGAGNTIYF. CDR3 nucleotide sequence: TGTGCCAGCAGCGTCGGGGGCGCAGGAAACACCATATATTTT. V usage is TRBV9 and J usage is TRBJ1-3; D is possibly TRBD1 (6 bases). Germline V gene data show CDR1 as SGDLS and CDR2 as YYNGEE. CDR3 size: 14 residues. Trimming shortened V by 2 bases and J by 4 bases, and 10 bases separated the two germline ends.

The genes are TRBV10-1 and TRBJ2-1; 8 bases fit TRBD2. Germline CDR1 reads WNHNN; CDR2 reads SYGVQD (reference sequence). The CDR3 loop spans 16 amino acids. V gave up 6 bases and J gave up 6 bases; unmatched junction bases: 13. The CDR3: CASSWASGHLFNEQFF. CDR3 nucleotides: TGCGCCAGCAGCTGGGCTAGCGGGCACCTTTTCAATGAGCAGTTCTTC.

The chain is built from TRBV6-6 and TRBJ2-1, with 9 nucleotides matching TRBD2. J gave up 4 bases and V 6 bases, and 10 bases lay outside the gene matches. CDR1 MNHNY and CDR2 SVGAGI come from the germline V gene (reference sequence). This CDR3 is 16 amino acids long. This chain's CDR3 is CASSAGLAGLYNEQFF. The DNA for the CDR3 is TGTGCCAGCAGCGCAGGGCTAGCGGGGTTATACAATGAGCAGTTCTTC.

CDR3 bases: TGTGCCAGCAGTAGGGGCAGGGTCACTGAAGCTTTCTTT. Translated: CASSRGRVTEAFF. This rearrangement joins TRBV6-5 to TRBJ1-1, with D perhaps TRBD1 (5 bases). Trimming removed 5 bases from V and 4 bases from J, with 11 bases in between. Germline assignment: CDR1 MNHEY and CDR2 SVGAGI. The CDR3 runs to 13 residues.

The chain couples TRBV9 to TRBJ2-2, with 9 nucleotides matching TRBD1. This CDR3 is built from 16 residues. CDR1 is SGDLS, CDR2 YYNGEE, per germline. V lost 0 bases to trimming and J lost 8 bases; unmatched junction nucleotides: 8. The CDR3 spells CASSVVQGAPLGELFF. CDR3 sequence (DNA): TGTGCCAGCAGCGTAGTACAGGGGGCACCCTTAGGGGAGCTGTTTTTT.

The chain is built from TRBV4-3 and TRBJ2-3; 9 nucleotides line up with TRBD2. V lost 1 base and J lost 2; bases outside the gene matches: 7. Germline lookup yields CDR1 LGHNA and CDR2 YSLEER. The CDR3 sequence is 17 residues long. The CDR3 coding sequence is TGCGCCAGCAGCCAAGCGCGCCTAGCGGGGTACACAGATACGCAGTATTTT. This sequence encodes CASSQARLAGYTDTQYF.

CDR3 loop: CASSLQTGANEKLFF. The CDR3 DNA follows: TGTGCCAGCAGCCTACAGACAGGGGCTAATGAAAAACTGTTTTTT. The chain is built from TRBV7-9 and TRBJ1-4, with TRBD1 matching over 8 bases. Germline V lookup: CDR1 SEHNR, CDR2 FQNEAQ (reference sequence). The CDR3 totals 15 residues. V dropped 5 bases and J dropped 3; count of bases not matched to a gene: 5.

This clone was seen only once. This sequence joins TRBV7-2 and TRBJ2-7; no definite D call. Trimming took off 5 bases at V and 3 bases at J, with 5 bases between the two ends. Germline V lookup: CDR1 SGHTA, CDR2 FQGNSA. The CDR3 sequence is 11 residues long. DNA for the CDR3: TGTGCCAGCAGCCCCTACTACGAGCAGTACTTC. This encodes CASSPYYEQYF.